The clone carrying this TCR beta chain was detected many times. The target antigen is unknown. This record belongs to a study of T cells in Graves' hyperthyroidism and ophthalmopathy. In germline, CDR1 is MNHEY, CDR2 SVGEGT. V was pared by 2 bases and J by 6 bases, with 4 bases of the junction left unmatched. CDR3 length: 14 residues. Amplified regions were TCR beta CDR3 sequences from RNA transcripts. With the HTBI primer set, the TCR CDR3 went through a first round of RT-PCR. TCRdb processed the multiplex PCR reads anew with MiXCR; each CDR3 protein has one entry. The top ten clones hold over 20% of a sample with 150,000 to 200,000 distinct CDR3 sequences, about a tenth of them seen once. Overall study findings and caveats: Before onset, ophthalmopathy was predicted by the model a median around 6.2 months earlier. Blood also carried most thyroid clonotypes expanded above 0.001.

Uncontrolled infection, other autoimmune disease, pregnancy or lactation disqualified patients from enrolment. Diagnoses were established using clinical symptoms, serum thyroxine and TRAb, thyroid ultrasound and orbital computed tomography. The V gene is TRBV6-2 or TRBV6-3, the J gene TRBJ2-1; 7 nucleotides agree with TRBD1. The sequence derives from a woman in her late teens or twenties with Graves' hyperthyroidism that later progressed to Graves' ophthalmopathy. The sequencing sample was made of blood. CDR3 amino acids: CASSYGAGGNEQFF. CDR3 nucleotides: TGTGCCAGCAGTTACGGGGCAGGGGGCAATGAGCAGTTCTTC.